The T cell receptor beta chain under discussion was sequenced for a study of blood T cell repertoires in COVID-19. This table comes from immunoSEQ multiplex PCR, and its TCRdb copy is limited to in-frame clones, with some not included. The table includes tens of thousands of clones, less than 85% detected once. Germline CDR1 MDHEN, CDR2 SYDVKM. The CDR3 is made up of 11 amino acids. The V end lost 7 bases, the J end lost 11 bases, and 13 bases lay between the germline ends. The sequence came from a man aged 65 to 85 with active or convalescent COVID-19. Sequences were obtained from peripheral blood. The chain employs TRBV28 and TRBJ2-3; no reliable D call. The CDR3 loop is CASKSPRLQYF. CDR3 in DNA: TGTGCCAGCAAGAGTCCCCGCCTGCAGTATTTT.